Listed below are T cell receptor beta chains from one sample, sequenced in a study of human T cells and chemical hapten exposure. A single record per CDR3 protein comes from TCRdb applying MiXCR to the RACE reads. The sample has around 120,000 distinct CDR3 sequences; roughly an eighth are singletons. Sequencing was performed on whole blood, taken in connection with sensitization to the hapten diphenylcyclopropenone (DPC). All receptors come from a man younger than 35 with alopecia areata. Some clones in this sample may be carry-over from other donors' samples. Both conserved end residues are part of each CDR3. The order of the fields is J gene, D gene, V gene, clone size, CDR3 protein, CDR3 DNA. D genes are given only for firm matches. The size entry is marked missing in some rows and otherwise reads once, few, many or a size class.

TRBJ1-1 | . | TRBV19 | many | CASSMGGRGTEAFF | TGTGCCAGTAGCATGGGTGGCAGGGGCACTGAAGCTTTCTTT
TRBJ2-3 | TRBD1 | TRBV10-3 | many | CAISAQSGQGTDTQYF | TGTGCCATCAGTGCCCAATCGGGACAGGGCACAGATACGCAGTATTTT
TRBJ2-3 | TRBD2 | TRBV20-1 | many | CSARLAGGPTTDTQYF | TGCAGTGCTAGACTAGCGGGGGGGCCTACCACAGATACGCAGTATTTT
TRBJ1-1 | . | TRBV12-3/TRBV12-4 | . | CASSLSGLGEAFF | TGTGCCAGCAGTTTATCGGGGCTTGGCGAAGCTTTCTTT
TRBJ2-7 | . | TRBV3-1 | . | CASSQLGGEQYF | TGTGCCAGCAGCCAACTAGGGGGAGAGCAGTACTTC
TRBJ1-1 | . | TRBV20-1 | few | CSARTTGTAKGGEAFF | TGCAGTGCAAGGACTACCGGGACGGCAAAGGGCGGGGAAGCTTTCTTT
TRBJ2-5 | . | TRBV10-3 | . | CAISESQEETQYF | TGTGCCATCAGTGAGTCACAGGAAGAGACCCAGTACTTC
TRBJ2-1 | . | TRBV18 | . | CASSPPRYNEQFF | TGTGCCAGCTCACCACCACGATACAATGAGCAGTTCTTC
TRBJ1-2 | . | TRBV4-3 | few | CASSQGDMGISTF | TGCGCCAGCAGCCAGGGAGATATGGGTATTAGCACCTTC
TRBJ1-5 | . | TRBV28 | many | CASSFPQHF | TGTGCCAGCAGTTTTCCCCAGCATTTT
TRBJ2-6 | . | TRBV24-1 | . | CATSDNMANVLTF | TGTGCCACCAGTGATAATATGGCCAACGTCCTGACTTTC
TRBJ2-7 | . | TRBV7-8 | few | CASTDEAIYEQYF | TGTGCCAGCACCGACGAGGCGATCTACGAGCAGTACTTC
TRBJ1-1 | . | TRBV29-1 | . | CSVGLLEAFF | TGCAGCGTTGGGCTACTGGAAGCTTTCTTT
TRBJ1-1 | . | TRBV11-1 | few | CASSFSENTEAFF | TGTGCCAGCAGCTTTTCAGAGAACACTGAAGCTTTCTTT
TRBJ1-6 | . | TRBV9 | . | CASSPTGTPNSPLHF | TGTGCCAGCAGCCCAACCGGGACACCCAATTCACCCCTCCACTTT
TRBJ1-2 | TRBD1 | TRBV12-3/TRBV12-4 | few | CASSLSEGAHGYTF | TGTGCCAGCAGTTTATCCGAGGGGGCCCATGGCTACACCTTC
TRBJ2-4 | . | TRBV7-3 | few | CASSSAGADIQYF | TGTGCCAGCAGCTCGGCAGGGGCGGACATTCAGTACTTC
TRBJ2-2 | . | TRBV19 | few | CASNPVGLGANTGELFF | TGTGCCAGTAACCCCGTGGGATTAGGCGCGAACACCGGGGAGCTGTTTTTT
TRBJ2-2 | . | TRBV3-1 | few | CASSQDRGVTGELFF | TGTGCCAGCAGCCAAGATCGAGGGGTCACCGGGGAGCTGTTTTTT
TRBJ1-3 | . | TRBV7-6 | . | CASSFARGVSGNTIYF | TGTGCCAGCAGCTTTGCCCGGGGGGTCTCTGGAAACACCATATATTTT
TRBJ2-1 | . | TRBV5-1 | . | CASSGNEQFF | TGCGCCAGCAGCGGCAATGAGCAGTTCTTC
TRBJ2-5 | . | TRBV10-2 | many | CASRDKGLNQETQYF | TGCGCCAGTAGAGACAAGGGGCTTAACCAAGAGACCCAGTACTTC
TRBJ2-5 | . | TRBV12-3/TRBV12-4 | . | CASSQATQETQYF | TGTGCCAGCAGTCAGGCGACACAAGAGACCCAGTACTTC
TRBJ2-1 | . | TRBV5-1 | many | CASSWRSGHEQFF | TGCGCCAGCAGCTGGAGAAGTGGTCATGAGCAGTTCTTC
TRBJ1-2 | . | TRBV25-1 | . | CASREGNYGYTF | TGTGCCAGCAGAGAGGGGAACTATGGCTACACCTTC
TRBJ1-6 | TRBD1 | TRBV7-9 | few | CASSYGQGEKGTPLHF | TGTGCCAGCAGCTACGGACAGGGCGAAAAGGGGACACCCCTCCACTTT
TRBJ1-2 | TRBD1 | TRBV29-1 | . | CSAGQSVYGYTF | TGCAGCGCGGGACAGTCAGTCTATGGCTACACCTTC
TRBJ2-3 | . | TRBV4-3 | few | CASSHWRDSSTDTQYF | TGCGCCAGCAGCCATTGGCGGGATTCTAGCACAGATACGCAGTATTTT
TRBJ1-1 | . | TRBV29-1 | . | CSVVSGGREAFF | TGCAGCGTTGTGAGTGGGGGGCGTGAAGCTTTCTTT
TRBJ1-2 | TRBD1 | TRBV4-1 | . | CASSQGQGRDYGYTF | TGCGCCAGCAGCCAGGGACAGGGCCGAGACTATGGCTACACCTTC
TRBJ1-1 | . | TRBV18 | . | CASSEGLGNTEAFF | TGTGCCAGCTCAGAGGGACTGGGGAACACTGAAGCTTTCTTT
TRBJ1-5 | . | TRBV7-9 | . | CASSLYTGRSNQPQHF | TGTGCCAGCAGCTTATACACCGGCAGGAGCAATCAGCCCCAGCATTTT
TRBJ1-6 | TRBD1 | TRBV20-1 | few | CSAQQGVDNSPLHF | TGCAGTGCTCAACAGGGGGTGGATAATTCACCCCTCCACTTT